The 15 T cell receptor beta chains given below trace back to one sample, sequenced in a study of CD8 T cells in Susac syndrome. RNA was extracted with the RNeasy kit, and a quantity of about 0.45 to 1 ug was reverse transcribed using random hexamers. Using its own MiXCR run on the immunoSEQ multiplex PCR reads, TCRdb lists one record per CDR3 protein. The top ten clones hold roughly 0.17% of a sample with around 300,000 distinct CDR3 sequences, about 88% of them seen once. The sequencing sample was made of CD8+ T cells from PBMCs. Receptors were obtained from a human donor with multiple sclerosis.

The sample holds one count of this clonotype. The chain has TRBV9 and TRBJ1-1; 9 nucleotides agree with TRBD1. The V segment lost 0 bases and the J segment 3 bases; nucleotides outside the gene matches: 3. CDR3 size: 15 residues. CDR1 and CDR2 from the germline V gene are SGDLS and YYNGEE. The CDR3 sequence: CASSVGGQGYTEAFF. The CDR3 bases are TGTGCCAGCAGCGTAGGAGGACAGGGGTACACTGAAGCTTTCTTT.

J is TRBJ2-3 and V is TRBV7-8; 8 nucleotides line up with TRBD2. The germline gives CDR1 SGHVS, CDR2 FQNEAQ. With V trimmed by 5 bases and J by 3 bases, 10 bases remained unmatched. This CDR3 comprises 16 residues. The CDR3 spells CASSLRLARRTDTQYF. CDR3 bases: TGTGCCAGCAGCCTCAGACTAGCGAGGAGGACAGATACGCAGTATTTT.

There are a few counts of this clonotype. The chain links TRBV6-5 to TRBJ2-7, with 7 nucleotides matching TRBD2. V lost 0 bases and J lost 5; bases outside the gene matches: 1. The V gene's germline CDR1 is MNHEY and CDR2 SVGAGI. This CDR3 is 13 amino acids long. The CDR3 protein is CASSYSGGNEQYF. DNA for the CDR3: TGTGCCAGCAGTTACTCGGGGGGGAACGAGCAGTACTTC.

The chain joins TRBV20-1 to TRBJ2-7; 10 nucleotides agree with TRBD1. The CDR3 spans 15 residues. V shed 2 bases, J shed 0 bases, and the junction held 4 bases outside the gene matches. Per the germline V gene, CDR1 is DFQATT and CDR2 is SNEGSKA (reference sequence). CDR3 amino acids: CSARQGQGNSYEQYF. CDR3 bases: TGCAGTGCTAGACAGGGACAGGGGAACTCCTACGAGCAGTACTTC.

This CDR3 reads CASSLGTIGYEQYF. CDR3 in DNA: TGTGCCAGCAGTTTAGGGACAATCGGCTACGAGCAGTACTTC. V and J are TRBV27 and TRBJ2-7; perhaps TRBD1 as D (6 bases). V was cut by 2 bases and J by 3 bases, with 11 bases left in between. The V gene's germline CDR1 is MNHEY and CDR2 SMNVEV (reference sequence). This CDR3 region has 14 residues.

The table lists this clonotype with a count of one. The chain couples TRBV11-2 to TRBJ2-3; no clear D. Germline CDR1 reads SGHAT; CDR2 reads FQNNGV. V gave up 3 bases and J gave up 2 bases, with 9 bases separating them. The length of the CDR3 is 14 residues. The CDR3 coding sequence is TGTGCCAGCAGCTTGGCACAGTTCACAGATACGCAGTATTTT. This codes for CASSLAQFTDTQYF.

The CDR3 protein is CASSPPGPNQPQHF. For the CDR3, the DNA is TGTGCCAGCTCACCACCAGGGCCCAATCAGCCCCAGCATTTT. The chain carries TRBV18 and TRBJ1-5; D is undetermined. Germline V gene sequence: CDR1 KGHSH, CDR2 LQKENI. The CDR3 spans 14 residues. V was clipped by 0 bases and J by 3 bases, with 6 bases between them.

CDR3 loop: CASSWGWDANQPQHF. CDR3 DNA sequence: TGTGCCAGCAGTTGGGGCTGGGACGCCAATCAGCCCCAGCATTTT. J is TRBJ1-5 and V is TRBV27; the D gene is possibly TRBD1 (5 bases). Per germline, CDR1 MNHEY and CDR2 SMNVEV (reference sequence). This CDR3 spans 15 amino acids. V lost 4 bases to trimming and J lost 3 bases, with 13 bases between them.

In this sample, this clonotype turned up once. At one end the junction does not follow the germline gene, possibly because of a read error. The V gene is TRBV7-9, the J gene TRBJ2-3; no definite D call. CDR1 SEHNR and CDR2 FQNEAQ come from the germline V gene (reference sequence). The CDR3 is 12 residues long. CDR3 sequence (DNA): TGTGTCAGCAGCTCGCTGGGCGGCCCGCAGTATTTT. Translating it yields CVSSSLGGPQYF.

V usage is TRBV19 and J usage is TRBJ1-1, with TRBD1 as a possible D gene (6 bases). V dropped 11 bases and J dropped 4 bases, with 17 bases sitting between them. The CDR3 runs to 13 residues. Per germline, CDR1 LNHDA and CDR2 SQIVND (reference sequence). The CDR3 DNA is TGTGCCTGCGATCGGGGGCCAGGCACTGAAGCTTTCTTT. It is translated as CACDRGPGTEAFF.

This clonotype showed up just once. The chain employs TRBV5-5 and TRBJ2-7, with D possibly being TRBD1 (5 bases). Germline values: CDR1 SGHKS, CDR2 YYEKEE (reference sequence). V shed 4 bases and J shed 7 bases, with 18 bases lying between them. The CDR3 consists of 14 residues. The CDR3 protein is CASSPNPTAFEQYF. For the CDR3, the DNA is TGTGCCAGCAGCCCGAATCCGACAGCGTTTGAGCAGTACTTC.

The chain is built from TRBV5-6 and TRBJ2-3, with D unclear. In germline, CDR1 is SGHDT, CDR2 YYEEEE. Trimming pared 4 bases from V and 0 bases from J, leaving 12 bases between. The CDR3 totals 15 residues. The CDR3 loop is CASSPPFVSTDTQYF. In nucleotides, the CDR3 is TGTGCCAGCAGCCCCCCCTTTGTTAGCACAGATACGCAGTATTTT. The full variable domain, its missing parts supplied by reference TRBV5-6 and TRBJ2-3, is DAGVTQSPTHLIKTRGQQVTLRCSPKSGHDTVSWYQQALGQGPQFIFQYYEEEERQRGNFPDRFSGHQFPNYSSELNVNALLLGDSALYLCASSPPFVSTDTQYFGPGTRLTVL.

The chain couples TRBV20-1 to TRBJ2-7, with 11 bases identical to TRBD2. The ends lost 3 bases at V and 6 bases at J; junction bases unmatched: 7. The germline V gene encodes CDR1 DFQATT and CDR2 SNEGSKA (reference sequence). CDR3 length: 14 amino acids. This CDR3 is CSARVAGGPFEQYF. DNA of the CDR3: TGCAGTGCTAGGGTAGCGGGAGGGCCCTTCGAGCAGTACTTC.

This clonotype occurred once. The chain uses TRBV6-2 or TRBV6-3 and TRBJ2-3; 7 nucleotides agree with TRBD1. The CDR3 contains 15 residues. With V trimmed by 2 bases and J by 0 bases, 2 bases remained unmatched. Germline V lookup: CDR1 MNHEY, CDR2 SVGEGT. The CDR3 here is CASSYGTVSTDTQYF. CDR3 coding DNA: TGTGCCAGCAGTTACGGGACAGTAAGCACAGATACGCAGTATTTT.

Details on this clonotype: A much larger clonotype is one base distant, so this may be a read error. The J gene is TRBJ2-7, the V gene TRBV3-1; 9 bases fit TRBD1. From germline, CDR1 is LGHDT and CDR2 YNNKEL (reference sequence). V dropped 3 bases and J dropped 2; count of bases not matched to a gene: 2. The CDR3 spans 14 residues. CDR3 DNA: TGTGCCAGCAGCCACGGGACAGGGACCTACGAGCAGTACTTC. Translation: CASSHGTGTYEQYF.